This T cell receptor (beta chain) was identified during a study of siplizumab effects on memory and regulatory T cells. Using immunoSEQ multiplex PCR, the repertoire was profiled, and TCRdb retains in-frame clones only, with some absent. The profile shows more than 85,000 clones, roughly 92% of them singletons. With respect to this clone: The antigen is undetermined.

With 1 base removed from V and 0 bases from J, the gap between germline ends came to 10 bases. The length of the CDR3 is 15 residues. From germline, CDR1 is MNHEY and CDR2 SMNVEV (reference sequence). Study-wide points: In siplizumab cultures, the suppressive function of proliferating Tregs remained unconfirmed. Fewer alloreactive sequences mapped to unstimulated CD4+ memory cells under siplizumab.

V is TRBV27 and J is TRBJ2-7, with D unresolved. This clonotype originated in a human donor in good health. Sequencing was performed on Tregs sorted from blood. CDR3 DNA sequence: TGTGCCAGCAGTTTATGGGCTGCCTACTCCTACGAGCAGTACTTC. Its protein is CASSLWAAYSYEQYF.